This T cell receptor beta chain appears in the sequencing data of a study of CD8+CD57+ T cells in acquired aplastic anemia. General study results and limits: Approximately 27 CD8+ CDR3 sequences occurred in both the patients and the controls.

Trimming at V came to 11 bases and at J to 5 bases, leaving 9 bases not matched to a gene. The CDR3 covers 13 residues. Germline V lookup: CDR1 LNHNV, CDR2 YYDKDF (reference sequence). The patients chosen for sequencing had shown expansion of CD8+CD57+ cells (detected by flow cytometry). The TCR beta profiling, which covered VDJ combination and CDR3 sequence, was carried out using genomic DNA as the template. Each CDR3 protein gets one entry after TCRdb re-called the reads with MiXCR. The sample lists roughly 250,000 distinct CDR3 sequences, around half occurring once. Comments on this clonotype: The target antigen is unknown.

Sequencing was performed on sorted CD4+, CD8+, or CD8+CD57+ T cells (not recorded which) from PBMCs. This TCR came from a human donor with aplastic anemia. This sequence joins TRBV15 and TRBJ2-5; TRBD2 matches at 9 bases. CDR3 residues: CASLRGGEETQYF. For the CDR3, the DNA is TGTGCCTCTCTGCGGGGGGGCGAGGAGACCCAGTACTTC.